The rows below give T cell receptor beta chains drawn from one sample of a study of CD8 T cells in Susac syndrome. From the immunoSEQ multiplex PCR reads, TCRdb called clonotypes with MiXCR, one entry per CDR3 protein. The repertoire holds over 100,000 distinct CDR3 sequences, 96% seen once, with less than 0.15% in the top ten. The sequenced sample was CD4+ T cells from PBMCs. The receptors come from a human donor with Susac syndrome. Both conserved end residues are part of each CDR3. D genes are given only for firm matches. Size is stated for part of the rows, as once, few or many counts, or as a class when the clone is expanded.

CDR3 | DNA | size | D | J | V
CASSRSSGSTDTQYF | TGCGCCAGCAGCCGTTCTAGCGGGAGTACAGATACGCAGTATTTT | . | TRBD2 | TRBJ2-3 | TRBV5-1
CASSGSRDRDLSGANVLTF | TGCGCCAGCAGCGGATCCCGGGACAGAGACCTCTCTGGGGCCAACGTCCTGACTTTC | once | TRBD1 | TRBJ2-6 | TRBV5-1
CASSSLAANKNIQYF | TGTGCCAGCAGCTCTCTAGCGGCTAACAAAAACATTCAGTACTTC | once | TRBD2 | TRBJ2-4 | TRBV3-1
CATSDPLGPVETQYF | TGTGCCACCAGTGATCCACTAGGGCCCGTGGAGACCCAGTACTTC | once | . | TRBJ2-5 | TRBV24-1
CSARGAPDTQYF | TGCAGTGCAAGAGGGGCCCCAGATACGCAGTATTTT | . | . | TRBJ2-3 | TRBV29-1
CASSYSGRNYNEQFF | TGTGCCAGCAGTTACAGCGGGAGAAACTACAATGAGCAGTTCTTC | . | TRBD2 | TRBJ2-1 | TRBV6-6
CSVIQGIGEQFF | TGCAGCGTTATTCAGGGGATTGGTGAGCAGTTCTTC | . | . | TRBJ2-1 | TRBV29-1
CSALAAGAGTQYF | TGCAGTGCCCTTGCAGCAGGGGCGGGTACGCAGTATTTT | . | . | TRBJ2-3 | TRBV20-1
CASSPPSGTGSYEQYF | TGTGCCAGCTCACCACCGTCCGGGACAGGGTCCTACGAGCAGTACTTC | . | TRBD1 | TRBJ2-7 | TRBV18
CASSQDMARQQFF | TGTGCCAGCAGCCAAGATATGGCGAGACAGCAGTTCTTC | once | . | TRBJ2-1 | TRBV3-1
CASSLALGRNEQFF | TGTGCCAGCAGCTTAGCCCTAGGGCGTAATGAGCAGTTCTTC | . | . | TRBJ2-1 | TRBV7-2
CSATGTGELFF | TGCAGTGCTACGGGGACAGGGGAGCTGTTTTTT | . | . | TRBJ2-2 | TRBV20-1
CASNYASGRAHEQFF | TGTGCCAGCAACTATGCTAGCGGGAGGGCCCATGAGCAGTTCTTC | . | TRBD2 | TRBJ2-1 | TRBV12-3/TRBV12-4
CAISERAGGGETQYF | TGTGCCATCAGTGAGCGGGCTGGGGGCGGGGAGACCCAGTACTTC | . | . | TRBJ2-5 | TRBV10-3
CATSDVPGQGADTQYF | TGTGCCACCAGTGACGTCCCGGGACAGGGGGCAGATACGCAGTATTTT | . | TRBD1 | TRBJ2-3 | TRBV24-1
CSARGGSVTEAFF | TGCAGTGCTAGAGGGGGGTCGGTCACTGAAGCTTTCTTT | . | . | TRBJ1-1 | TRBV20-1
CASSPGWVIHQPQHF | TGCGCCAGCAGCCCGGGGTGGGTAATCCATCAGCCCCAGCATTTT | . | . | TRBJ1-5 | TRBV5-1
CSVLEEGYTF | TGCAGCGTTTTGGAGGAGGGCTACACCTTC | . | . | TRBJ1-2 | TRBV29-1